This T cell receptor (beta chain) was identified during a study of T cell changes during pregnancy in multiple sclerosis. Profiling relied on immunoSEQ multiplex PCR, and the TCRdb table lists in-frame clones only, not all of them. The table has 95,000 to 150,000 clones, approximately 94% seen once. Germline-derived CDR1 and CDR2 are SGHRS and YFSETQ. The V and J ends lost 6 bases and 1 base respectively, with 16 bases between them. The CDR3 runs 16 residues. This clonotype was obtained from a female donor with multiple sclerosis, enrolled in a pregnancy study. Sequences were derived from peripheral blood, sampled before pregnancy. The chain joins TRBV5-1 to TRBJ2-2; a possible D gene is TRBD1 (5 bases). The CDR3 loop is CASTRLQGGNTGELFF. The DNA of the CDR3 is TGCGCCAGCACCCGCCTCCAGGGCGGGAACACCGGGGAGCTGTTTTTT. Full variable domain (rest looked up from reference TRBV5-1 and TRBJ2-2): KAGVTQTPRYLIKTRGQQVTLSCSPISGHRSVSWYQQTPGQGLQFLFEYFSETQRNKGNFPGRFSGRQFSNSRSEMNVSTLELGDSALYLCASTRLQGGNTGELFFGEGSRLTVL.